Listed below are T cell receptor beta chains from one sample, sequenced in a study of persistence of HIV-infected CD4 T cells. Their antigen targets remain unknown. The assay was immunoSEQ multiplex PCR, and TCRdb's table has in-frame clones only and misses some. The sample has about 20,000 clones, more than 55% seen once. The material sequenced was CD4+ T cells sorted from PBMCs after roughly 19-hour stimulation, taken from a patient who received antiretroviral therapy. The receptor set was obtained from an adult woman with HIV who was CMV-seropositive. The CDR3 runs from the conserved cysteine through the conserved F or W. The D gene is left open where the match is weak. Not all rows give a size; the values are once, few, many and, for expanded clones, a class.

CASRGMMNTEAFF,TGTGCCAGTAGAGGGATGATGAACACTGAAGCTTTCTTT,-,TRBJ1-1,once,TRBV19
CATSRDLGTGESGANVLTF,TGTGCCACCAGCAGAGATCTGGGGACAGGGGAGTCTGGGGCCAACGTCCTGACTTTC,TRBD1,TRBJ2-6,-,TRBV15
CASSFLVAGAGNEQFF,TGTGCCAGCAGCTTCCTAGTAGCGGGGGCCGGCAATGAGCAGTTCTTC,TRBD2,TRBJ2-1,-,TRBV7-8
CASSPVTDTQYF,TGTGCCAGCAGCCCTGTCACAGATACGCAGTATTTT,-,TRBJ2-3,once,TRBV7-9
CATSLGPAGGYNEQFF,TGTGCCACCAGCCTAGGGCCAGCGGGGGGGTACAATGAGCAGTTCTTC,TRBD2,TRBJ2-1,-,TRBV15
CASSAPGVGANVLTF,TGTGCCAGCAGCGCCCCAGGGGTTGGGGCCAACGTCCTGACTTTC,-,TRBJ2-6,-,TRBV27
CASSLTGHGELFF,TGTGCCAGCAGCTTAACAGGGCACGGGGAGCTGTTTTTT,-,TRBJ2-2,few,TRBV7-9
CASSSGTAGNTIYF,TGTGCCAGCAGCTCCGGGACCGCTGGAAACACCATATATTTT,-,TRBJ1-3,-,TRBV11-3
CASSIQGGNEQFF,TGTGCCAGTAGTATCCAGGGTGGAAATGAGCAGTTCTTC,-,TRBJ2-1,-,TRBV19
CASSQPRGSGNTIYF,TGCGCCAGCAGCCAACCCAGGGGATCGGGAAACACCATATATTTT,-,TRBJ1-3,-,TRBV4-1
CASPARETGELFF,TGTGCCAGCCCCGCGAGGGAGACCGGGGAGCTGTTTTTT,-,TRBJ2-2,-,TRBV28
CASSSRPGSVHNEQFF,TGTGCCAGCAGTTCGCGCCCTGGTTCAGTACACAATGAGCAGTTCTTC,-,TRBJ2-1,-,TRBV6-5
CASSCGLAVGTGELFF,TGTGCCAGCAGCTGTGGACTAGCGGTAGGGACCGGGGAGCTGTTTTTT,TRBD2,TRBJ2-2,few,TRBV7-9
CASSAYGLAGGRYEQYF,TGCGCCAGCAGCGCTTACGGGCTAGCGGGGGGACGGTACGAGCAGTACTTC,TRBD2,TRBJ2-7,few,TRBV5-1
CASSLAAGGIDTQYF,TGCGCCAGCAGCTTGGCGGCGGGGGGGATAGATACGCAGTATTTT,TRBD2,TRBJ2-3,-,TRBV5-1
CASSPLALAGDWTQYF,TGCGCCAGCAGCCCACTGGCCCTAGCGGGGGATTGGACCCAGTACTTC,TRBD2,TRBJ2-5,-,TRBV5-1
CASSYEGPHQPQHF,TGTGCCAGCAGTTACGAGGGGCCGCATCAGCCCCAGCATTTT,-,TRBJ1-5,few,TRBV6-6
CASRRQGKAFF,TGTGCCAGCAGACGACAGGGCAAAGCTTTCTTT,TRBD1,TRBJ1-1,-,TRBV12-3/TRBV12-4
CASSGTGFANEKLFF,TGTGCCAGCAGCGGGACAGGGTTTGCTAATGAAAAACTGTTTTTT,TRBD1,TRBJ1-4,-,TRBV5-6
CATSAGQGLADTQYF,TGTGCCACCAGTGCGGGACAGGGATTAGCAGATACGCAGTATTTT,TRBD1,TRBJ2-3,-,TRBV24-1
CASSATDSNYGYTF,TGCGCCAGCAGCGCGACAGACTCTAACTATGGCTACACCTTC,-,TRBJ1-2,few,TRBV5-1
CASSKVLAWSSGNTIYF,TGTGCCAGCAGCAAAGTACTGGCCTGGAGCTCTGGAAACACCATATATTTT,-,TRBJ1-3,-,TRBV21-1
CASSPRSSGNTEAFF,TGCGCCAGCAGCCCCCGCTCTTCGGGGAACACTGAAGCTTTCTTT,-,TRBJ1-1,-,TRBV5-1
CASSEASGAWTEAFF,TGTGCCAGCAGTGAAGCTTCGGGCGCGTGGACTGAAGCTTTCTTT,-,TRBJ1-1,-,TRBV6-1
CAWSYPTGRFEAFF,TGTGCCTGGTCCTATCCGACAGGGAGGTTCGAAGCTTTCTTT,TRBD1,TRBJ1-1,-,TRBV30
CASSKEQGSSSGNTIYF,TGTGCCAGCAGCAAAGAGCAGGGCTCCAGCTCTGGAAACACCATATATTTT,-,TRBJ1-3,-,TRBV21-1
CASSVDLRPAPDTQYF,TGTGCCAGCAGCGTGGATTTGAGGCCCGCCCCAGATACGCAGTATTTT,-,TRBJ2-3,few,TRBV9
CASSDNTRQARTYEQYF,TGTGCCAGCAGCGACAATACTCGACAGGCTCGCACCTACGAGCAGTACTTC,-,TRBJ2-7,-,TRBV7-9
CASSFLQGSSYNEQFF,TGCGCCAGCAGCTTCCTACAGGGGAGCTCCTACAATGAGCAGTTCTTC,TRBD1,TRBJ2-1,-,TRBV5-1
CASASLNWRNEQFF,TGTGCCAGCGCCTCTTTAAATTGGCGGAATGAGCAGTTCTTC,-,TRBJ2-1,few,TRBV7-3
CASSQGGGSYEQYF,TGTGCCAGCAGCCAAGGTGGTGGCTCCTACGAGCAGTACTTC,-,TRBJ2-7,-,TRBV4-2
CASSYLDDGNYGYTF,TGTGCCAGCAGTTATCTTGACGACGGAAACTATGGCTACACCTTC,-,TRBJ1-2,few,TRBV6-5
CASSLAGYETQYF,TGTGCCAGCAGCTTAGCAGGGTACGAGACCCAGTACTTC,-,TRBJ2-5,few,TRBV7-2
CASSLNTEAFF,TGTGCCAGCAGCTTGAACACTGAAGCTTTCTTT,-,TRBJ1-1,few,TRBV5-6
CASSLGRAESYEQYF,TGCGCCAGCAGCTTGGGGAGGGCCGAGAGCTACGAGCAGTACTTC,-,TRBJ2-7,-,TRBV5-1
CASSSKNEAFF,TGTGCCAGCAGTTCTAAAAATGAAGCTTTCTTT,-,TRBJ1-1,-,TRBV12-3/TRBV12-4
CASTAKGDGTYEQYF,TGTGCCAGCACCGCGAAAGGGGACGGTACCTACGAGCAGTACTTC,-,TRBJ2-7,once,TRBV6-5
CASSGAREQPQHF,TGTGCCAGTAGTGGGGCTCGGGAGCAGCCCCAGCATTTT,-,TRBJ1-5,-,TRBV19
CASSDPREGPTDTQYF,TGCGCCAGCAGTGACCCCCGGGAGGGACCCACAGATACGCAGTATTTT,TRBD2,TRBJ2-3,-,TRBV10-1
CASSHPSGNQETQYF,TGTGCCAGCAGTCACCCCAGCGGGAACCAAGAGACCCAGTACTTC,TRBD2,TRBJ2-5,medium-sized,TRBV6-5
CASSSSTGGQFF,TGTGCCAGCAGCTCCTCTACAGGGGGACAGTTCTTC,TRBD1,TRBJ2-1,once,TRBV7-3
CASSLGHGGNTIYF,TGCGCCAGCAGCTTAGGACACGGGGGAAACACCATATATTTT,-,TRBJ1-3,few,TRBV5-1
CASSKRGDHGELFF,TGTGCCAGCTCCAAGCGGGGGGATCACGGGGAGCTGTTTTTT,TRBD2,TRBJ2-2,-,TRBV6-5
CASSTLARETQYF,TGTGCCAGTAGTACCCTGGCCAGAGAGACCCAGTACTTC,-,TRBJ2-5,-,TRBV19
CASSLLSGTSGYNEQFF,TGTGCCAGCAGCCTCCTTTCCGGGACTAGCGGCTACAATGAGCAGTTCTTC,TRBD2,TRBJ2-1,-,TRBV7-2
CASSLVGAGYNTEAFF,TGCGCCAGCAGCTTGGTAGGGGCAGGGTATAACACTGAAGCTTTCTTT,-,TRBJ1-1,few,TRBV5-1
CASSKQGSNTEAFF,TGTGCCAGCAGTAAACAGGGTAGCAACACTGAAGCTTTCTTT,-,TRBJ1-1,few,TRBV6-2/TRBV6-3
CASSQIPGQGYYEQFF,TGCGCCAGCAGCCAGATACCGGGACAGGGCTACTATGAGCAGTTCTTC,TRBD1,TRBJ2-1,medium-sized,TRBV4-1
CATSRGVGLAGYEQYF,TGTGCCACCAGCAGGGGCGTAGGACTAGCGGGTTACGAGCAGTACTTC,TRBD2,TRBJ2-7,-,TRBV15
CASGGATDTQYF,TGTGCCAGCGGGGGGGCAACAGATACGCAGTATTTT,-,TRBJ2-3,-,TRBV6-6
CASSRQGEETQYF,TGCGCCAGCAGCAGACAGGGAGAAGAGACCCAGTACTTC,TRBD1,TRBJ2-5,-,TRBV5-1
CASSLGQGNTGELFF,TGTGCTAGCAGCTTGGGACAGGGGAACACCGGGGAGCTGTTTTTT,TRBD1,TRBJ2-2,-,TRBV7-7
CASSPGNMNTEAFF,TGTGCCAGCAGCCCCGGGAACATGAACACTGAAGCTTTCTTT,-,TRBJ1-1,-,TRBV9
CASSITERRDGMNEQFF,TGTGCCAGTAGTATAACCGAGAGAAGAGATGGGATGAATGAGCAGTTCTTC,-,TRBJ2-1,-,TRBV19
CASSWGTSTDTQYF,TGTGCCAGCAGCTGGGGGACTAGCACAGATACGCAGTATTTT,-,TRBJ2-3,-,TRBV6-5
CADPRQGRPPRPNTGELFF,TGCGCCGACCCGAGACAGGGAAGGCCCCCTAGGCCGAACACCGGGGAGCTGTTTTTT,TRBD1,TRBJ2-2,-,TRBV23-1
CASSPWGAGSYEQYF,TGTGCCAGTAGTCCATGGGGTGCAGGCTCCTACGAGCAGTACTTC,-,TRBJ2-7,few,TRBV19